Below are 2 T cell receptor beta chains sequenced from a single sample in a study of OX40 agonist ivuxolimab in advanced cancers. The table came from immunoSEQ multiplex PCR; TCRdb's copy has only in-frame clones and leaves some out. The table has approximately 50,000 clones, 65% to 85% seen once. Sequenced here: CD4+ or CD8+ T cells sorted from blood, sampled in a trial of the OX40 agonist ivuxolimab. These receptors were collected from an adult with an advanced solid tumor such as melanoma, head and neck, liver or kidney cancer.

The chain couples TRBV28 to TRBJ2-1; 9 positions agree with TRBD2. CDR1 MDHEN and CDR2 SYDVKM come from the germline V gene. This CDR3 has 15 residues. V trimming: 7 bases; J trimming: 5 bases; junction bases outside the gene matches: 9. The CDR3: CASTPGVAGDNEQFF. The CDR3 nucleotides read TGTGCCAGCACCCCGGGGGTAGCGGGGGACAATGAGCAGTTCTTC.

The chain has TRBV29-1 and TRBJ2-2; D gene unclear. V shed 3 bases and J shed 5 bases, with 16 bases lying between them. CDR3 length: 15 amino acids. CDR1 SQVTM and CDR2 ANQGSEA come from the germline V gene. The CDR3 spells CSVDSRRSGTGELFF. CDR3 DNA: TGCAGCGTTGACTCAAGAAGGTCCGGGACCGGGGAGCTGTTTTTT.